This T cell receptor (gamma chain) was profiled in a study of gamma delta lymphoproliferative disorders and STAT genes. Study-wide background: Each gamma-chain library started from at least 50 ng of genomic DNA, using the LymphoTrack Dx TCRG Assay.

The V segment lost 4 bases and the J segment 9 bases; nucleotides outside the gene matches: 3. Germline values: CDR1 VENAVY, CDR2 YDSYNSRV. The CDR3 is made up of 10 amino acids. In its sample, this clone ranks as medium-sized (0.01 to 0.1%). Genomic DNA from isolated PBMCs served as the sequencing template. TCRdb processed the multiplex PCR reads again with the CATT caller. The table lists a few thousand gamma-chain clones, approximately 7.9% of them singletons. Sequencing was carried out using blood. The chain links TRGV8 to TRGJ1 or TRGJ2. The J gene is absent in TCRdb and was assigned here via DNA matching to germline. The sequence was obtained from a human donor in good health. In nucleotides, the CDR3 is TGTGCCACCTGGGACATTAAGAAACTCTTT. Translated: CATWDIKKLF.